The 13 T cell receptor beta chains listed next were all sequenced from one sample in a study of T cells in Graves' hyperthyroidism and ophthalmopathy. Amplification of TCR beta CDR3 regions used RNA as the template. TCR CDR3 underwent first-round RT-PCR with the HTBI primer set. TCRdb passed the multiplex PCR reads through MiXCR, listing each CDR3 protein once. The table lists a few hundred thousand distinct CDR3 sequences, approximately 15% of them singletons. Sequencing input: blood. Source of these receptors: a woman aged 35 to 49 with Graves' ophthalmopathy.

At least ten counts were recorded for this clonotype. CDR3 residues: CASSLISVVGPNTDTQYF. CDR3 DNA: TGTGCCAGCAGTTTAATCTCGGTCGTTGGGCCTAACACAGATACGCAGTATTTT. This chain links TRBV12-3 or TRBV12-4 with TRBJ2-3; no clear D gene. Between the trimmed V and J ends, which lost 2 bases and 2 bases, there was a span of 20 bases. CDR3 length: 18 amino acids.

The genes are TRBV3-1 and TRBJ2-3; 9 bases map to TRBD2. This CDR3 has 17 amino acids. With V trimmed by 5 bases and J by 6 bases, 15 bases remained unmatched. Germline CDR1 and CDR2: LGHDT and YNNKEL (reference sequence). CDR3 DNA sequence: TGTGCCAGCAGCTTCTACAACTTAGCGGGGGAGGGGGATACGCAGTATTTT. Amino acids: CASSFYNLAGEGDTQYF.

This clonotype was counted at least ten times. The chain carries TRBV5-6 and TRBJ2-3, with D uncertain. The CDR3 sequence is 15 residues long. V lost 0 bases to trimming and J lost 2 bases, with 10 bases between them. The germline V gene encodes CDR1 SGHDT and CDR2 YYEEEE. CDR3 sequence: CASSLVWALTDTQYF. CDR3 sequence (DNA): TGTGCCAGCAGCTTGGTCTGGGCACTCACAGATACGCAGTATTTT.

The chain carries TRBV5-1 and TRBJ2-2, with a possible D match to TRBD1 (5 bases). The CDR3 runs to 16 residues. V was shortened by 3 bases and J by 5 bases, with 17 bases between the two germline ends. The germline V gene encodes CDR1 SGHRS and CDR2 YFSETQ. CDR3 protein: CASSSTGATVTGELFF. The CDR3 nucleotides are TGCGCCAGCAGCTCGACTGGGGCGACAGTAACCGGGGAGCTGTTTTTT.

J is TRBJ1-4 and V is TRBV29-1; 8 bases line up with TRBD1. Looked up from germline, CDR1 is SQVTM and CDR2 is ANQGSEA. The CDR3 loop spans 14 amino acids. V shed 4 bases and J 8 bases; nucleotides not matched to a gene: 9. CDR3 residues: CSVAGLTGEEKLFF. The CDR3 region has the DNA TGCAGCGTTGCGGGCCTGACAGGGGAAGAAAAACTGTTTTTT.

This clonotype has a count of ten or more. This rearrangement joins TRBV7-9 to TRBJ2-5; unclear D gene. Germline lookup yields CDR1 SEHNR and CDR2 FQNEAQ (reference sequence). Trimming removed 3 bases from V and 2 bases from J, with 10 bases in between. This CDR3 comprises 14 residues. The CDR3: CASSLSSVQETQYF. The CDR3 coding sequence is TGTGCCAGCAGCTTGTCTTCAGTGCAAGAGACCCAGTACTTC.

The rearrangement uses TRBV7-9 and TRBJ1-4; D gene unclear. V dropped 4 bases and J dropped 8 bases, with 17 bases sitting between them. The length of the CDR3 is 15 residues. Germline CDR1 SEHNR, CDR2 FQNEAQ (reference sequence). CDR3: CASSSTDGSVEKLFF. The CDR3 region has the DNA TGTGCCAGCAGCTCGACTGACGGGTCCGTCGAAAAACTGTTTTTT.

This chain uses TRBV24-1 with TRBJ1-5; the D gene is possibly TRBD1 (6 bases). This CDR3 has 15 residues. V lost 2 bases to trimming and J lost 4 bases, with 11 bases between them. The germline gives CDR1 KGHDR, CDR2 SFDVKD. For the CDR3, the DNA is TGTGCCACCAGTGATTCCGGACAGCCGAATCAGCCCCAGCATTTT. Translating gives CATSDSGQPNQPQHF.

This clonotype was counted ten times or more. This chain uses TRBV2 with TRBJ2-5; possible D gene TRBD2, 6 bases. Germline V CDR1 and CDR2: SNHLY, FYNNEI. V lost 5 bases and J lost 5, with 18 bases in between. CDR3 length: 15 amino acids. CDR3: CASSPPTGAGETQYF. The CDR3, as DNA: TGTGCCAGCAGTCCCCCAACGGGAGCAGGGGAGACCCAGTACTTC.

This clonotype was observed many times. V and J are TRBV12-3 or TRBV12-4 and TRBJ2-3; the D gene is possibly TRBD1 (6 bases). V was trimmed by 3 bases and J by 3 bases, leaving 7 bases between them. This CDR3 is built from 13 residues. This CDR3 reads CASSFTGTDTQYF. CDR3 in DNA: TGTGCCAGCAGTTTCACAGGGACAGATACGCAGTATTTT.

In its sample, this clonotype was seen many times. CDR3 loop: CSATSGGDNEQFF. CDR3 bases: TGCAGTGCTACCTCGGGCGGGGACAATGAGCAGTTCTTC. The rearrangement links TRBV20-1 to TRBJ2-1, with D tentatively TRBD2 (6 bases). V gave up 4 bases and J gave up 5 bases, with 12 bases separating them. Germline loops: CDR1 DFQATT, CDR2 SNEGSKA (reference sequence). The CDR3 sequence is 13 residues long.

This clonotype was seen a few times. The V gene is TRBV20-1, the J gene TRBJ2-1, with 8 bases matching TRBD2. Germline V gene sequence: CDR1 DFQATT, CDR2 SNEGSKA (reference sequence). CDR3 length: 15 amino acids. V gave up 3 bases and J gave up 3 bases; unmatched junction bases: 7. The CDR3 protein is CSASKAGENYNEQFF. For the CDR3, the DNA is TGCAGTGCTAGTAAAGCGGGGGAGAACTACAATGAGCAGTTCTTC.

This clonotype was detected ten times or more. This chain links TRBV20-1 with TRBJ1-5, with 8 positions matching TRBD1. V trimming: 3 bases; J trimming: 1 base; junction bases outside the gene matches: 5. The CDR3 length is 15 residues. Germline-derived CDR1 and CDR2 are DFQATT and SNEGSKA (reference sequence). Written as DNA, the CDR3 is TGCAGTGCTAGCCCCACAGGGGGAAGCAATCAGCCCCAGCATTTT. Protein product: CSASPTGGSNQPQHF.